The source of this TCR beta chain is a study of blood T cell repertoires in COVID-19. Study overall: From the United States, Italy and Spain came samples of acute and convalescent COVID-19. PBMCs, B-cell-depleted T cells, or T cells provided the cDNA or gDNA that made up the material.

All enrollees were roughly 18 to 89 years old and from approximately 24 US areas. This clone was recorded a few times. This CDR3 contains 12 residues. Deletions cut 6 bases from V and 6 bases from J, with 11 bases between. CDR1 is KGHSH and CDR2 is LQKENI in the germline V gene. In the authors' methods: For nucleated cells, counts were estimated from reference gene primer amplification. Clones were read by immunoSEQ multiplex PCR, and TCRdb kept only the in-frame ones, dropping some. From that table come the V and J calls and clone size; the DNA was used to work out D and trimming. The table includes approximately 260,000 clones, 80% to 95% detected once.

Sequencing used PBMCs or T cells enriched from blood (not recorded which). The clonotype was recovered from a woman between 18 and 29 years old who had recovered from COVID-19. V and J are TRBV18 and TRBJ1-1; D is possibly TRBD1 (5 bases). The chain's CDR3 is CASSRGDSEAFF. In DNA, the CDR3 is TGTGCCAGCTCTCGGGGGGACTCTGAAGCTTTCTTT.